Below, 22 T cell receptor beta chains from the same sample are listed, as sequenced in a study of T cell responses to AZD1222 COVID-19 vaccine. Generated by immunoSEQ multiplex PCR, the TCRdb table keeps only in-frame clones and is missing some. Altogether under 150,000 clones are present, almost 90% being singletons, with the ten largest covering over 7.5%. The specimen was peripheral blood, collected on day 0 of AZD1222 vaccination. The receptor source for this set is an adult in good health.

This chain uses TRBV7-2 with TRBJ2-1; tentative D call: TRBD2 (6 bases). The CDR3 is 14 amino acids. Germline assignment: CDR1 SGHTA and CDR2 FQGNSA. Trimming stripped 6 bases from V and 4 bases from J, with 13 bases between. This CDR3 reads CASRPGLRYNEQFF. The CDR3 DNA is TGTGCCAGCAGACCGGGACTGAGATACAATGAGCAGTTCTTC.

The CDR3 DNA reads as TGTGCCAGCAGTGACACCAGCGGGGCCGGCCATACGCAGTATTTT. Translating gives CASSDTSGAGHTQYF. The rearrangement uses TRBV6-4 and TRBJ2-3, with TRBD2 matching over 7 bases. Trimming removed 2 bases from V and 7 bases from J; junction bases left unmatched: 9. Germline CDR1 reads MRHNA; CDR2 reads SNTAGT. This CDR3 region has 15 residues.

The chain uses TRBV7-8 and TRBJ2-1; D is uncertain. The germline V gene encodes CDR1 SGHVS and CDR2 FQNEAQ. The CDR3 spans 19 residues. Trimming pared 7 bases from V and 2 bases from J, leaving 27 bases between. CDR3 residues: CASTQGWLGSDQAYNEQFF. The DNA of the CDR3 is TGTGCCAGCACCCAAGGGTGGTTAGGAAGCGACCAGGCCTACAATGAGCAGTTCTTC.

The chain employs TRBV5-1 and TRBJ1-2; D remains unclear. The length of the CDR3 is 12 residues. Germline CDR1 SGHRS, CDR2 YFSETQ. Deletions cut 5 bases from V and 2 bases from J, with 7 bases between. In DNA, the CDR3 is TGCGCCAGCAGAACTGCCAACTATGGCTACACCTTC. As protein: CASRTANYGYTF.

The J gene is TRBJ2-1, the V gene TRBV19, with 12 bases lining up with TRBD2. Per the germline V gene, CDR1 is LNHDA and CDR2 is SQIVND (reference sequence). J gave up 12 bases and V 4 bases, and 7 bases lay outside the gene matches. The CDR3 is made up of 14 amino acids. The CDR3 DNA is TGTGCCAGTAGTACCCGGGAGACTAGCGGGGGGCAGTTCTTC. It specifies CASSTRETSGGQFF.

The CDR3 DNA follows: TGCGCCAGCAGCCAAGGGCCAGGGGGCACCTACGAGCAGTACTTC. This translates into CASSQGPGGTYEQYF. This chain uses TRBV4-3 with TRBJ2-7, with 8 positions matching TRBD1. Germline assignment: CDR1 LGHNA and CDR2 YSLEER. Trimming took 1 base from V and 2 from J; bases not matched to a gene: 4. The CDR3 consists of 15 residues.

The chain employs TRBV3-1 (or the pseudogene TRBV3-2) and TRBJ1-6, with 8 bases aligning to TRBD1. CDR1 LGHDT and CDR2 YNNKEL come from the germline V gene (reference sequence). CDR3 length equals 16 residues. V trimming: 6 bases; J trimming: 3 bases; junction bases outside the gene matches: 7. CDR3: CASSSGQGIYNSPLHF. The CDR3 DNA reads TGTGCCAGCAGTTCCGGACAGGGCATCTATAATTCACCCCTCCACTTT.

The CDR3: CASSRDRGTNEKLFF. The CDR3 region has the DNA TGTGCCAGCAGTCGGGACAGGGGGACTAATGAAAAACTGTTTTTT. V is TRBV28 and J is TRBJ1-4; TRBD1 aligns across 11 bases. Germline values: CDR1 MDHEN, CDR2 SYDVKM. CDR3 length: 15 amino acids. Trimming at V came to 5 bases and at J to 2 bases, leaving 1 base not matched to a gene.

V gene TRBV7-9 combines with J gene TRBJ1-2, with a possible D match to TRBD1 (5 bases). Per germline, CDR1 SEHNR and CDR2 FQNEAQ (reference sequence). V was trimmed by 4 bases and J by 12 bases, leaving 21 bases between them. The CDR3 sequence is 14 residues long. The CDR3 loop is CASSSGIQGLVDTF. CDR3 DNA: TGTGCCAGCAGCTCAGGAATTCAGGGATTGGTAGACACCTTC.

The chain employs TRBV28 and TRBJ2-1; 10 nucleotides align to TRBD2. Per germline, CDR1 MDHEN and CDR2 SYDVKM. The CDR3 spans 15 residues. J gave up 8 bases and V 3 bases, and 7 bases lay outside the gene matches. Here the CDR3 reads CASSFQRGGTDEQFF. As DNA, the CDR3 is TGTGCCAGCAGTTTTCAGCGGGGGGGCACGGATGAGCAGTTCTTC.

The V gene is TRBV28, the J gene TRBJ1-1; D possibly corresponds to TRBD1 (6 bases). The CDR3 totals 16 residues. The germline CDR1 and CDR2 sequences are MDHEN and SYDVKM. Trimming took 5 bases from V and 1 from J, leaving 17 bases between them. The CDR3 DNA sequence: TGTGCCAGCAGTCCTGACTCAACAGGGACGAACACTGAAGCTTTCTTT. Its protein is CASSPDSTGTNTEAFF.

V usage is TRBV7-2 and J usage is TRBJ1-4; TRBD1 aligns across 9 bases. The ends lost 3 bases at V and 5 bases at J; junction bases unmatched: 4. This CDR3 comprises 15 residues. Germline CDR1 SGHTA, CDR2 FQGNSA. The CDR3, as DNA: TGTGCCAGCAGCTTCGCCGGGACAGGGAATGAAAAACTGTTTTTT. This encodes CASSFAGTGNEKLFF.

The genes are TRBV21-1 and TRBJ1-1. TRBV21-1 is marked as a pseudogene. This CDR3 has 15 amino acids. This CDR3 reads CASTAAPRGVAEAFF. CDR3 sequence (DNA): TGTGCCAGCACCGCAGCCCCTCGGGGGGTCGCTGAAGCTTTCTTT.

The V gene is TRBV30, the J gene TRBJ2-7; no definite D call. Trimming shortened V by 2 bases and J by 4 bases, and 15 bases separated the two germline ends. The CDR3 runs to 14 residues. From germline, CDR1 is GTSNPN and CDR2 SVGIG (reference sequence). CDR3 protein: CAWSRPYGLYEQYF. For the CDR3, the DNA is TGTGCCTGGAGTCGTCCGTACGGGCTTTACGAGCAGTACTTC.

A single count supports this clone. The V and J genes are TRBV20-1 and TRBJ2-5; D is ambiguous. Looked up from germline, CDR1 is DFQATT and CDR2 is SNEGSKA (reference sequence). The CDR3 sequence is 10 residues long. Trimming removed 2 bases from V and 2 bases from J, with 0 bases in between. The CDR3 DNA reads TGCAGTGCTAGACAAGAGACCCAGTACTTC. It translates to CSARQETQYF.

This clone occurred once. This sequence joins TRBV6-1 and TRBJ2-3; TRBD2 aligns across 10 bases. In germline, CDR1 is MNHNS, CDR2 SASEGT. Trimming removed 2 bases from V and 4 bases from J; junction bases left unmatched: 6. The CDR3 length is 16 residues. The DNA for the CDR3 is TGTGCCAGCAGTGAACTAGCGGGAGTGTGGTCAGATACGCAGTATTTT. Its protein product is CASSELAGVWSDTQYF.

J is TRBJ2-1 and V is TRBV30; D is undetermined. Per the germline V gene, CDR1 is GTSNPN and CDR2 is SVGIG (reference sequence). The germline V and J ends were trimmed by 2 bases and 8 bases, with 16 bases remaining between them. The CDR3 covers 14 residues. The CDR3 nucleotides read TGTGCCTGGAGTCCTCCCCAGTTAGGCGATGAGCAGTTCTTC. Translated: CAWSPPQLGDEQFF.

This chain uses TRBV4-3 with TRBJ2-4; TRBD2 matches 15 bases. The V and J ends lost 0 bases and 11 bases, in that order; junction bases with no gene match: 5. The CDR3 is 16 residues long. Germline loops: CDR1 LGHNA, CDR2 YSLEER. CDR3 nucleotides: TGCGCCAGCAGCCAAGATACAGGACTAGCGGGAGGGCTTCAGTACTTC. This sequence encodes CASSQDTGLAGGLQYF.

The rearrangement links TRBV19 to TRBJ1-3; D uncertain. CDR1 and CDR2 from the germline V gene are LNHDA and SQIVND (reference sequence). V lost 1 base to trimming and J lost 0 bases, with 10 bases between them. The length of the CDR3 is 16 residues. The CDR3 bases are TGTGCCAGTAGTATAGTCCGGGCACTCTCTGGAAACACCATATATTTT. This encodes CASSIVRALSGNTIYF. The whole variable domain, filled in from reference TRBV19 and TRBJ1-3, reads DGGITQSPKYLFRKEGQNVTLSCEQNLNHDAMYWYRQDPGQGLRLIYYSQIVNDFQKGDIAEGYSVSREKKESFPLTVTSAQKNPTAFYLCASSIVRALSGNTIYFGEGSWLTVV.

V usage is TRBV27 and J usage is TRBJ1-2, with TRBD1 matching 7 bases. CDR1 is MNHEY and CDR2 is SMNVEV in the germline V gene (reference sequence). The CDR3 length is 15 residues. V lost 4 bases and J lost 8; bases outside the gene matches: 13. CDR3 protein: CASSSPTRGLRGYTF. The CDR3 DNA follows: TGTGCCAGCAGTTCTCCTACGAGGGGGCTACGGGGCTACACCTTC.

The chain combines TRBV24-1 with TRBJ1-2; D not resolved. Per germline, CDR1 KGHDR and CDR2 SFDVKD. V dropped 4 bases and J dropped 4 bases, with 9 bases sitting between them. The CDR3 covers 13 residues. The CDR3 region has the DNA TGTGCCACCAGTGAAAACCGGGTCTATGGCTACACCTTC. Its translation is CATSENRVYGYTF.

This chain uses TRBV29-1 with TRBJ2-2; TRBD1 matches at 7 bases. Trimming at V came to 7 bases and at J to 6 bases, leaving 5 bases not matched to a gene. Germline V gene lookup returns CDR1 SQVTM and CDR2 ANQGSEA. The CDR3 is 12 amino acids. The CDR3 DNA sequence: TGCAGCGCGACGACAGGGTCCGGGGAGCTGTTTTTT. The encoded protein is CSATTGSGELFF.